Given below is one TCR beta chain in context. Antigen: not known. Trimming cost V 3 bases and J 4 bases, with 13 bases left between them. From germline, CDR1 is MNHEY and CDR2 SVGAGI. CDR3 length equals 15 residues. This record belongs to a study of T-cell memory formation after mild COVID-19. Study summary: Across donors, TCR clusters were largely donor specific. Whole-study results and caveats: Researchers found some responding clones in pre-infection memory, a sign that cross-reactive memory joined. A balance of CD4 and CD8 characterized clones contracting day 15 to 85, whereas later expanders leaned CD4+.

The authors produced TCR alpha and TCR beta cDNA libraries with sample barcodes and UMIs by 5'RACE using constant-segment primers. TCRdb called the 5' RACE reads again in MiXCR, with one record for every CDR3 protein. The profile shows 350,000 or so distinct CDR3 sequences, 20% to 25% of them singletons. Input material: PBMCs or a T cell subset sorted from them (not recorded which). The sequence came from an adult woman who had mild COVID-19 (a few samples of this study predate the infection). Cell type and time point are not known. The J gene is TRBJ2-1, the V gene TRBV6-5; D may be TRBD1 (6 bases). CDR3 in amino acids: CASSYNYGQYNEQFF. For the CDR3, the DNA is TGTGCCAGCAGTTATAATTACGGACAGTACAATGAGCAGTTCTTC.